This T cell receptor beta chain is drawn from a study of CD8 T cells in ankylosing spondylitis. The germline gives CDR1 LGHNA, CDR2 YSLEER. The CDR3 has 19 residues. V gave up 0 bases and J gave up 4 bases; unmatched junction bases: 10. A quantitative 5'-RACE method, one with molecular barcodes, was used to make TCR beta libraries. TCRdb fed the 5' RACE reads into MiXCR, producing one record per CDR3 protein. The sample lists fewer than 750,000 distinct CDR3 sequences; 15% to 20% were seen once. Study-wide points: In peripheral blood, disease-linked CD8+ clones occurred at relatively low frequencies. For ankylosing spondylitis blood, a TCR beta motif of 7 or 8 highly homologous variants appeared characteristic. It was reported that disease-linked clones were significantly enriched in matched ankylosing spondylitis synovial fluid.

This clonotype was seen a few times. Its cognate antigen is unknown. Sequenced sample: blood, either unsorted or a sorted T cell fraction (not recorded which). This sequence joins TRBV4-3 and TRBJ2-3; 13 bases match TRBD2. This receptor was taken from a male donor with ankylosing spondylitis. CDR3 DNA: TGCGCCAGCAGCCAAGATGGGACTAGCGGGAATTGGGATGCAGATACGCAGTATTTT. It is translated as CASSQDGTSGNWDADTQYF.